These 22 T cell receptor beta chains were all obtained from the same sample, sequenced in a study of blood T cell repertoires in COVID-19. Repertoires were generated with immunoSEQ multiplex PCR, while TCRdb's copy carries only in-frame clones and drops some. The sample records about 180,000 clones, approximately 88% being singletons. Sequenced material: peripheral blood. The receptors stem from a young woman with acute or convalescent COVID-19.

This sequence joins TRBV30 and TRBJ1-1; D may be TRBD1 (6 bases). The germline V gene has CDR1 GTSNPN and CDR2 SVGIG (reference sequence). The CDR3 sequence is 12 residues long. Deletions cut 3 bases from V and 10 bases from J, with 15 bases between. The CDR3 protein is CAWRPQGGGAFF. The CDR3 DNA reads as TGTGCCTGGAGACCACAGGGCGGTGGAGCTTTCTTT.

The rearrangement uses TRBV4-2 and TRBJ2-3; no definite D call. In germline, CDR1 is LGHNA, CDR2 YNFKEQ. CDR3 length: 15 residues. V lost 2 bases, J lost 1 base, and 10 bases lay in between. CDR3 protein: CASSQRIPGTDTQYF. The CDR3 coding sequence is TGTGCCAGCAGCCAAAGAATTCCGGGCACAGATACGCAGTATTTT.

The V gene is TRBV11-3, the J gene TRBJ1-1; D not certain. The germline V gene has CDR1 SGHNT and CDR2 YENEEA. This CDR3 has 13 amino acids. V gave up 1 base and J gave up 5 bases, with 8 bases separating them. CDR3 in amino acids: CASSLGAATEAFF. The CDR3 bases are TGTGCCAGCAGCTTAGGAGCGGCAACTGAAGCTTTCTTT. Full variable domain (outside the CDR3, taken from reference TRBV11-3 and TRBJ1-1): EAGVVQSPRYKIIEKKQPVAFWCNPISGHNTLYWYLQNLGQGPELLIRYENEEAVDDSQLPKDRFSAERLKGVDSTLKIQPAELGDSAVYLCASSLGAATEAFFGQGTRLTVV.

The chain has TRBV7-9 and TRBJ1-3; D uncertain. Deletions cut 2 bases from V and 0 bases from J, with 5 bases between. Germline CDR1 reads SEHNR; CDR2 reads FQNEAQ (reference sequence). The CDR3 has 14 residues. The CDR3 region has the DNA TGTGCCAGCAGCTTAACAGCCTCTGGAAACACCATATATTTT. This translates into CASSLTASGNTIYF.

This chain joins TRBV14 and TRBJ1-4; 7 bases are a match to TRBD1. Germline trimming cut 6 bases from V and 6 bases from J; bases unmatched to any gene: 4. Germline-derived CDR1 and CDR2 are SGHDN and FVKESK. The CDR3 sequence is 13 residues long. The CDR3, as DNA: TGTGCCAGCAGTTGGGACAGTCATGAAAAACTGTTTTTT. Translated: CASSWDSHEKLFF. Combining the CDR3 with reference TRBV14 and TRBJ1-4 gives the whole variable domain EAGVTQFPSHSVIEKGQTVTLRCDPISGHDNLYWYRRVMGKEIKFLLHFVKESKQDESGMPNNRFLAERTGGTYSTLKVQPAELEDSGVYFCASSWDSHEKLFFGSGTQLSVL.

This clone was found a few times. The chain is built from TRBV19 and TRBJ1-5, with 7 bases aligning to TRBD1. The CDR3 length is 15 residues. Germline CDR1 LNHDA, CDR2 SQIVND (reference sequence). V trimming: 5 bases; J trimming: 2 bases; junction bases outside the gene matches: 6. This CDR3 is CASSPTGVGNQPQHF. As DNA, the CDR3 is TGTGCCAGTAGTCCCACAGGGGTAGGCAATCAGCCCCAGCATTTT.

This clone was recorded only once. The chain's CDR3 is CASSPIRLASYNEQFF. CDR3 DNA: TGTGCCAGCTCACCGATCAGGCTAGCTTCCTACAATGAGCAGTTCTTC. The rearrangement joins TRBV18 to TRBJ2-1, with D possibly TRBD2 on 5 matching bases. The CDR3 loop spans 16 amino acids. Trimming took 3 bases from V and 1 from J, leaving 13 bases between them. From germline, CDR1 is KGHSH and CDR2 LQKENI.

This chain joins TRBV5-1 and TRBJ2-1; D possibly corresponds to TRBD1 (5 bases). The ends were cut back, 3 bases at V and 6 bases at J, with 10 bases in the middle. The CDR3 sequence is 13 residues long. Germline CDR1 and CDR2: SGHRS and YFSETQ. DNA for the CDR3: TGCGCCAGCAGCTACCCCCAGGGCAATGAGCAGTTCTTC. Its translation is CASSYPQGNEQFF.

This clone was picked up a small number of times. J is TRBJ1-4 and V is TRBV18; maybe TRBD1 (5 bases). Trimming took 1 base from V and 3 from J, leaving 9 bases between them. Germline assignment: CDR1 KGHSH and CDR2 LQKENI. The CDR3 contains 15 residues. The CDR3 sequence is CASSPQTAPNEKLFF. The CDR3 DNA is TGTGCCAGCTCACCACAGACAGCCCCTAATGAAAAACTGTTTTTT.

The gene calls are TRBV6-5 and TRBJ2-5; tentatively, D is TRBD2 (6 bases). The CDR3 is 11 residues long. The V gene lost 10 bases and the J gene lost 4 bases, with 10 bases spanning the gap. Germline V gene data show CDR1 as MNHEY and CDR2 as SVGAGI. The CDR3, as DNA: TGTGCCACCACAGCGGGAGAGACCCAGTACTTC. Translation: CATTAGETQYF.

The V and J genes are TRBV10-2 and TRBJ2-2; the match to TRBD2 covers 7 bases. The CDR3 contains 15 residues. V lost 6 bases, J lost 3 bases, and 7 bases stayed unmatched. Germline V lookup: CDR1 WSHSY, CDR2 SAAADI. DNA for the CDR3: TGCGCCAGCAGCCGAGCGGGATCGTACACCGGGGAGCTGTTTTTT. It yields the protein CASSRAGSYTGELFF.

The chain recombines TRBV27 with TRBJ2-1; 8 bases match TRBD2. Germline loops: CDR1 MNHEY, CDR2 SMNVEV (reference sequence). V shed 5 bases and J 5 bases; nucleotides not matched to a gene: 11. The CDR3 is 16 residues long. CDR3 in amino acids: CASSPLSKRGNNEQFF. Here the CDR3 DNA reads TGTGCCAGCAGTCCGCTTTCCAAGCGGGGGAACAATGAGCAGTTCTTC.

This chain joins TRBV7-9 and TRBJ2-7, with D perhaps matching TRBD1 (5 bases). V dropped 5 bases and J dropped 4 bases, with 12 bases sitting between them. Germline CDR1 and CDR2: SEHNR and FQNEAQ (reference sequence). The CDR3 covers 13 residues. CDR3 nucleotides: TGTGCCAGCAGCCCCCAGACAGTTTACGAGCAGTACTTC. It codes for CASSPQTVYEQYF.

This clone has only a few counts. V gene TRBV3-1 (or the pseudogene TRBV3-2) combines with J gene TRBJ2-3; 13 bases are a match to TRBD2. CDR1 is LGHDT, CDR2 YNNKEL, per germline (reference sequence). The CDR3 length is 13 residues. With 7 bases clipped from V and 7 bases from J, the junction kept 2 bases outside the gene matches. CDR3 bases: TGTGCCAGCAAACTAGCGGGAGGGTATACGCAGTATTTT. This sequence encodes CASKLAGGYTQYF.

The chain recombines TRBV5-1 with TRBJ2-1, with 10 bases matching TRBD2. Germline V gene sequence: CDR1 SGHRS, CDR2 YFSETQ. The length of the CDR3 is 14 residues. Trimming took 6 bases from V and 6 from J; bases not matched to a gene: 6. CDR3 nucleotides: TGCGCCAGCACCCTGACTAGCGGGCTCAATGAGCAGTTCTTC. Residues: CASTLTSGLNEQFF.

The chain links TRBV4-2 to TRBJ2-1; 11 bases match TRBD2. The germline gives CDR1 LGHNA, CDR2 YNFKEQ. J gave up 3 bases and V 4 bases, and 2 bases lay outside the gene matches. There are 15 residues in the CDR3. This CDR3 reads CASSRGLADYNEQFF. The CDR3 nucleotides are TGTGCCAGCAGCCGGGGACTAGCGGACTACAATGAGCAGTTCTTC.

The CDR3, as DNA: TGTGCCAGCAGCGTCGGGACAGGGGAGTGGGACAATCAGCCCCAGCATTTT. Its translation: CASSVGTGEWDNQPQHF. V usage is TRBV28 and J usage is TRBJ1-5, with 10 bases lining up with TRBD1. Germline V gene data show CDR1 as MDHEN and CDR2 as SYDVKM. The V segment lost 6 bases and the J segment 3 bases; nucleotides outside the gene matches: 11. This CDR3 spans 17 amino acids.

The chain carries TRBV6-5 and TRBJ2-7, with D possibly TRBD1 on 6 matching bases. The CDR3 runs 14 residues. Trimming cost V 5 bases and J 3 bases, with 14 bases left between them. Germline V gene data show CDR1 as MNHEY and CDR2 as SVGAGI. For the CDR3, the DNA is TGTGCCAGCAGTCTACAGGGCAGAGTCTACGAGCAGTACTTC. Its translation is CASSLQGRVYEQYF.

This clone appeared once. The chain is built from TRBV28 and TRBJ1-2; 11 positions agree with TRBD1. Trimming removed 3 bases from V and 8 bases from J; junction bases left unmatched: 5. This CDR3 has 14 residues. The germline V gene has CDR1 MDHEN and CDR2 SYDVKM. CDR3 residues: CASSFTGTGGGYTF. CDR3 DNA: TGTGCCAGCAGTTTTACCGGGACAGGGGGAGGCTACACCTTC.

This sequence joins TRBV6-2 or TRBV6-3 and TRBJ1-1, with no clear D. The CDR3 length is 14 residues. With 6 bases removed from V and 6 bases from J, the gap between germline ends came to 17 bases. Per germline, CDR1 MNHEY and CDR2 SVGEGT. CDR3 DNA sequence: TGTGCCAGCAGCCAACTCGCCTCAAGAGCTGAAGCTTTCTTT. Protein: CASSQLASRAEAFF.

V and J are TRBV11-2 and TRBJ2-7, with D perhaps matching TRBD1 (6 bases). CDR1 is SGHAT, CDR2 FQNNGV, per germline. The CDR3 sequence is 14 residues long. The germline V and J ends were trimmed by 5 bases and 4 bases, with 15 bases remaining between them. The CDR3 DNA follows: TGTGCCAGCAGCCCCTTCCTACAGGGTTACGAGCAGTACTTC. Protein product: CASSPFLQGYEQYF.

The chain combines TRBV5-1 with TRBJ2-3; possible D gene TRBD2, 6 bases. Germline CDR1 reads SGHRS; CDR2 reads YFSETQ. The CDR3 is 14 amino acids. Between the trimmed V and J ends, which lost 7 bases and 4 bases, there was a span of 16 bases. CDR3: CASAEGNLPDTQYF. Here the CDR3 DNA reads TGCGCCAGCGCGGAGGGAAACCTTCCAGATACGCAGTATTTT.